This entry lists 24 T cell receptor beta chains sequenced from one sample in a study of T cell repertoires in cytomegalovirus infection. In TCRdb, the reads were re-called with MiXCR into one record per CDR3 protein. Of roughly 720,000 distinct CDR3 sequences in the sample, 35% were seen once. The sequenced sample consisted of PBMCs. The receptors originated from a human donor in good health (CMV status not recorded). Some clones in this sample may be carry-over from other donors' samples.

This clonotype was counted at least ten times. The chain links TRBV10-2 to TRBJ2-3; 8 bases map to TRBD1. The CDR3 sequence is 15 residues long. Trimming at V came to 6 bases and at J to 1 base, leaving 6 bases not matched to a gene. Germline loops: CDR1 WSHSY, CDR2 SAAADI. CDR3 DNA sequence: TGCGCCAGCAGAACCGGGACAGGCGGCACAGATACGCAGTATTTT. Translation gives CASRTGTGGTDTQYF.

This clonotype was detected only once. The rearrangement links TRBV7-4 to TRBJ2-7, with D possibly being TRBD2 (6 bases). Germline assignment: CDR1 SGHVT and CDR2 SQSDAQ. This CDR3 spans 20 amino acids. The V gene lost 3 bases and the J gene lost 6 bases, with 33 bases spanning the gap. The CDR3 region is CASSFRSTLLGAGSRSEQYF. CDR3 coding DNA: TGTGCCAGCAGCTTTCGTTCGACGCTGTTAGGAGCCGGGAGTAGAAGCGAGCAGTACTTC.

This clonotype was detected only a few times. This chain connects TRBV27 to TRBJ1-1; perhaps TRBD1 as D (5 bases). The CDR3 length is 13 residues. V was trimmed by 4 bases and J by 2 bases, leaving 8 bases between them. Germline V gene sequence: CDR1 MNHEY, CDR2 SMNVEV (reference sequence). CDR3 residues: CASSWRGNTEAFF. CDR3 DNA sequence: TGTGCCAGCAGTTGGAGGGGTAACACTGAAGCTTTCTTT.

This clonotype was seen a handful of times. The chain combines TRBV27 with TRBJ2-3; 8 bases align to TRBD1. The CDR3 covers 14 residues. V lost 5 bases and J lost 4; bases outside the gene matches: 5. CDR1 MNHEY and CDR2 SMNVEV come from the germline V gene (reference sequence). The DNA for the CDR3 is TGTGCCAGCAGTCCCTGGACAGGGCCAGATACGCAGTATTTT. Its translation: CASSPWTGPDTQYF.

As regards this clonotype: Germline is not matched at one junction end, which may reflect a read error. J is TRBJ2-6 and V is TRBV7-2, with TRBD2 as a possible D gene (6 bases). Germline V lookup: CDR1 SGHTA, CDR2 FQGNSA. The CDR3 is 16 amino acids. The CDR3 region has the DNA TGTGCCAGCAGCTTCCCGGAGGGGTCTGGGGCCAACCTCCTGACTTTC. Protein product: CASSFPEGSGANLLTF. The entire variable domain, with the rest obtained from reference TRBV7-2 and TRBJ2-6, is as follows: GAGVSQSPSNKVTEKGKDVELRCDPISGHTALYWYRQSLGQGLEFLIYFQGNSAPDKSGLPSDRFSAERTGGSVSTLTIQRTQQEDSAVYLCASSFPEGSGANLLTFGAGSRLTVL.

This chain connects TRBV29-1 to TRBJ2-3; 9 bases line up with TRBD2. CDR1 and CDR2 from the germline V gene are SQVTM and ANQGSEA. This CDR3 is built from 16 residues. Unmatched junction bases numbered 8, after V lost 4 bases and J lost 0 bases. DNA of the CDR3: TGCAGCGTTGGGGGAGGAGCGGGGGGAAGCACAGATACGCAGTATTTT. This sequence encodes CSVGGGAGGSTDTQYF.

This clonotype has only a few counts. The V call is TRBV20-1, the J call TRBJ2-1, with no clear D. Germline V lookup: CDR1 DFQATT, CDR2 SNEGSKA (reference sequence). Trimming shortened V by 1 base and J by 8 bases, and 12 bases separated the two germline ends. The CDR3 length is 13 residues. The DNA of the CDR3 is TGCAGTGCTAGAGTCACCAGTTTCGATGAGCAGTTCTTC. Translated, it gives CSARVTSFDEQFF.

V and J are TRBV7-9 and TRBJ1-1; 8 bases align to TRBD1. There are 14 residues in the CDR3. CDR1 is SEHNR and CDR2 is FQNEAQ in the germline V gene (reference sequence). Trimming took 2 bases from V and 4 from J; bases not matched to a gene: 3. The CDR3 DNA reads as TGTGCCAGCAGCTTAAGTACAGGGGGCACTGAAGCTTTCTTT. It encodes CASSLSTGGTEAFF.

The rearrangement links TRBV2 to TRBJ2-2; perhaps TRBD1 as D (6 bases). Trimming cost V 3 bases and J 3 bases, with 11 bases left between them. The CDR3 is made up of 15 amino acids. Per germline, CDR1 SNHLY and CDR2 FYNNEI. Here the CDR3 reads CASSEDSHDTGELFF. The CDR3 DNA follows: TGTGCCAGCAGTGAGGACAGCCATGACACCGGGGAGCTGTTTTTT.

This clonotype was seen only a few times. CDR3 bases: TGTGCCAGCAGCTTACTTGGGACAGGGGTTGAGGACACTGAAGCTTTCTTT. Amino acids: CASSLLGTGVEDTEAFF. V usage is TRBV7-9 and J usage is TRBJ1-1; 10 bases align to TRBD1. V dropped 2 bases and J dropped 3; count of bases not matched to a gene: 9. This CDR3 spans 17 amino acids. Germline CDR1 and CDR2: SEHNR and FQNEAQ (reference sequence).

This clonotype was recorded only once. V is TRBV11-2 and J is TRBJ2-1; TRBD2 agrees at 10 bases. J gave up 0 bases and V 5 bases, and 7 bases lay outside the gene matches. The CDR3 spans 17 residues. Germline lookup yields CDR1 SGHAT and CDR2 FQNNGV. CDR3 DNA: TGTGCCAGCAGCAAAAGGCTAGCGGGGGTCTCCTACAATGAGCAGTTCTTC. Residues: CASSKRLAGVSYNEQFF. The variable domain in full, completed from reference TRBV11-2 and TRBJ2-1, reads EAGVAQSPRYKIIEKRQSVAFWCNPISGHATLYWYQQILGQGPKLLIQFQNNGVVDDSQLPKDRFSAERLKGVDSTLKIQPAKLEDSAVYLCASSKRLAGVSYNEQFFGPGTRLTVL.

The chain employs TRBV6-6 and TRBJ2-7; possible D gene TRBD2, 5 bases. The CDR3 is 14 residues long. Looked up from germline, CDR1 is MNHNY and CDR2 is SVGAGI (reference sequence). Trimming took off 0 bases at V and 5 bases at J, with 11 bases between the two ends. The CDR3 nucleotides are TGTGCCAGCAGTTACTCGTTGGTGCGGGACGAGCAGTACTTC. It yields the protein CASSYSLVRDEQYF.

This clonotype was seen a handful of times. This sequence joins TRBV28 and TRBJ2-3; tentative D call: TRBD2 (5 bases). Trimming took 5 bases from V and 4 from J, leaving 22 bases between them. The CDR3 is 17 amino acids. Germline lookup yields CDR1 MDHEN and CDR2 SYDVKM. The CDR3 region is CASSGVASRRVADTQYF. The CDR3 nucleotides read TGTGCCAGCAGTGGGGTGGCTAGCAGGCGAGTCGCAGATACGCAGTATTTT. Combining the CDR3 with reference TRBV28 and TRBJ2-3 gives the whole variable domain DVKVTQSSRYLVKRTGEKVFLECVQDMDHENMFWYRQDPGLGLRLIYFSYDVKMKEKGDIPEGYSVSREKKERFSLILESASTNQTSMYLCASSGVASRRVADTQYFGPGTRLTVL.

The chain has TRBV4-1 and TRBJ1-2; D possibly corresponds to TRBD1 (5 bases). Germline V lookup: CDR1 MGHRA, CDR2 YSYEKL. This CDR3 is built from 12 residues. Trimming stripped 3 bases from V and 4 bases from J, with 6 bases between. The CDR3 DNA sequence: TGCGCCAGCAGCCATGACAGCTATGGCTACACCTTC. Its translation: CASSHDSYGYTF.

The table lists this clonotype with many counts. The chain joins TRBV7-2 to TRBJ1-5; no firm D call. Trimming removed 5 bases at V and 2 bases at J, with 16 bases between. The germline V gene encodes CDR1 SGHTA and CDR2 FQGNSA. CDR3 length: 16 residues. The CDR3 spells CASSDPWGWGNQPQHF. CDR3 sequence (DNA): TGTGCCAGCAGCGATCCCTGGGGTTGGGGCAATCAGCCCCAGCATTTT.

The chain carries TRBV5-1 and TRBJ1-6, with 7 bases identical to TRBD1. This CDR3 has 16 amino acids. V trimming: 0 bases; J trimming: 13 bases; junction bases outside the gene matches: 13. Germline V lookup: CDR1 SGHRS, CDR2 YFSETQ. CDR3 bases: TGCGCCAGCAGCTTGGCAGGGGGGGATCCCCCGGTGCCCCTCCACTTT. It yields the protein CASSLAGGDPPVPLHF. Full variable domain (missing parts from reference TRBV5-1 and TRBJ1-6): KAGVTQTPRYLIKTRGQQVTLSCSPISGHRSVSWYQQTPGQGLQFLFEYFSETQRNKGNFPGRFSGRQFSNSRSEMNVSTLELGDSALYLCASSLAGGDPPVPLHFGNGTRLTVT.

The chain couples TRBV6-6 to TRBJ1-5, with 9 bases fitting TRBD1. There are 16 residues in the CDR3. CDR1 is MNHNY and CDR2 is SVGAGI in the germline V gene (reference sequence). Germline trimming cut 5 bases from V and 4 bases from J; bases unmatched to any gene: 9. CDR3 nucleotides: TGTGCCAGCAGTAAACAGGGGGCGCGGGGTAATCAGCCCCAGCATTTT. Amino acids: CASSKQGARGNQPQHF.

The chain links TRBV6-6 to TRBJ2-2; TRBD2 matches at 12 bases. Trimming at V came to 8 bases and at J to 3 bases, leaving 4 bases not matched to a gene. Germline V lookup: CDR1 MNHNY, CDR2 SVGAGI (reference sequence). This CDR3 has 15 amino acids. CDR3 protein: CASLGLAGYTGELFF. The CDR3 region has the DNA TGTGCCAGCTTGGGACTAGCGGGTTACACCGGGGAGCTGTTTTTT.

The genes are TRBV24-1 and TRBJ2-7; TRBD1 might be the D (6 bases). The CDR3 has 12 residues. Germline V gene sequence: CDR1 KGHDR, CDR2 SFDVKD. The ends were cut back, 7 bases at V and 7 bases at J, with 13 bases in the middle. The CDR3 here is CATSITGTEQYF. For the CDR3, the DNA is TGTGCCACCAGCATAACTGGGACAGAGCAGTACTTC.

The CDR3, as DNA: TGTGCCAGTTCCCACTCAGGGGATCAGCCCCAGCATTTT. Its translation is CASSHSGDQPQHF. V usage is TRBV19 and J usage is TRBJ1-5, with D possibly matching TRBD1 (6 bases). Trimming pared 8 bases from V and 5 bases from J, leaving 13 bases between. Germline lookup yields CDR1 LNHDA and CDR2 SQIVND (reference sequence). This CDR3 spans 13 amino acids.

Concerning this clonotype itself: The conserved phenylalanine or tryptophan is not found at the CDR3 terminus, so this likely reflects a read error. This rearrangement joins TRBV6-2 or TRBV6-3 to TRBJ1-5, with D maybe TRBD1 (5 bases). This CDR3 comprises 14 residues. The germline V gene has CDR1 MNHEY and CDR2 SVGEGT. The CDR3 spells CASIYGGWNQPQHL. The CDR3 nucleotides are TGTGCCAGCATTTACGGGGGATGGAATCAGCCCCAGCATTTG.

This clonotype was detected a few times. This chain joins TRBV6-6 and TRBJ2-3, with 11 bases matching TRBD2. The V and J ends lost 7 bases and 2 bases, in that order; junction bases with no gene match: 8. Per the germline V gene, CDR1 is MNHNY and CDR2 is SVGAGI (reference sequence). This CDR3 is 16 amino acids long. Here the CDR3 reads CASKALAGVSTDTQYF. The CDR3 nucleotides read TGTGCCAGCAAAGCACTAGCGGGAGTCTCCACAGATACGCAGTATTTT.

Concerning this clonotype: Because the CDR3 is missing its conserved closing phenylalanine or tryptophan, this is likely a read error. No DNA is shown, since the ends of the CDR3 on it are uncertain; the CDR3 is the one TCRdb lists. The chain carries TRBV7-8 and TRBJ2-7; the table assigns TRBD2, which was not confirmed against the DNA. The CDR3 is 17 residues long, ends included. In germline, CDR1 is SGHVS, CDR2 FQNEAQ. CDR3 in amino acids: CASSLPVRLAVFAEPYL.

This clonotype was detected ten times or more. CDR3 amino acids: CASSRALGGREAKNIQYF. Here the CDR3 DNA reads TGTGCCAGCAGCCGCGCACTTGGCGGGAGGGAGGCCAAAAACATTCAGTACTTC. V usage is TRBV7-2 and J usage is TRBJ2-4; 9 nucleotides align to TRBD2. CDR1 is SGHTA and CDR2 is FQGNSA in the germline V gene. The CDR3 runs to 18 residues. V gave up 5 bases and J gave up 1 base; unmatched junction bases: 12.